Below are 31 T cell receptor beta chains sequenced from a single sample in a study of OX40 agonist ivuxolimab in advanced cancers. Assay: immunoSEQ multiplex PCR; the TCRdb copy retains only in-frame clones and omits some. The data contain about 70,000 clones, 80% to 95% of them singletons. This specimen was CD4+ or CD8+ T cells sorted from blood, taken in a trial of the OX40 agonist ivuxolimab. The receptors were gathered from an adult with an advanced solid tumor such as melanoma, head and neck, liver or kidney cancer.

This chain connects TRBV9 to TRBJ2-4; 11 positions match TRBD2. The CDR3 extends over 13 amino acids. Germline CDR1 reads SGDLS; CDR2 reads YYNGEE. The trim removed 5 bases at V and 7 bases at J, leaving 2 bases unmatched. The CDR3 bases are TGTGCCAGCAGTAGCGGGGGGGTGAACATTCAGTACTTC. As protein: CASSSGGVNIQYF.

V is TRBV19 and J is TRBJ1-6, with D unclear. Germline loops: CDR1 LNHDA, CDR2 SQIVND (reference sequence). Deletions cut 3 bases from V and 6 bases from J, with 15 bases between. This CDR3 comprises 16 residues. In nucleotides, the CDR3 is TGTGCCAGTAGTATTGGGCTGGAATACGGTAATTCACCCCTCCACTTT. Protein: CASSIGLEYGNSPLHF.

The gene calls are TRBV10-3 and TRBJ2-1, with 8 positions matching TRBD1. The V gene end was trimmed by 4 bases and the J gene end by 5 bases; junction bases not matched to a gene: 4. Germline V lookup: CDR1 ENHRY, CDR2 SYGVKD. CDR3 length equals 14 residues. The chain's CDR3 is CAISGQGANNEQFF. The CDR3 nucleotides read TGTGCCATCAGTGGGCAGGGGGCGAACAATGAGCAGTTCTTC.

The chain recombines TRBV7-6 with TRBJ2-2; D is undetermined. The V end was cut by 1 base, the J end by 6 bases, with 3 bases between. CDR1 SGHVS and CDR2 FNYEAQ come from the germline V gene. This CDR3 has 12 residues. This CDR3 is CASSLVPGELFF. The DNA of the CDR3 is TGTGCCAGCAGCTTAGTTCCCGGGGAGCTGTTTTTT.

The chain has TRBV27 and TRBJ2-7; 8 bases align to TRBD1. The V and J ends lost 1 base and 2 bases, in that order; junction bases with no gene match: 13. The CDR3 totals 18 residues. Germline-derived CDR1 and CDR2 are MNHEY and SMNVEV (reference sequence). CDR3 region: CASSLLSTGAGSPYEQYF. The CDR3 DNA reads as TGTGCCAGCAGTTTATTGTCGACAGGGGCAGGCTCCCCCTACGAGCAGTACTTC.

J is TRBJ2-5 and V is TRBV23-1; 14 bases align to TRBD2. TRBV23-1 is annotated as an ORF whose role is uncertain. Trimming took 10 bases from V and 2 from J; bases not matched to a gene: 15. The CDR3 spans 18 residues. This CDR3 reads CAIETSGGAVVWQETQYF. CDR3 coding DNA: TGCGCCATCGAGACTAGCGGGGGGGCCGTGGTGTGGCAAGAGACCCAGTACTTC.

The chain carries TRBV12-5 and TRBJ1-5; D possibly corresponds to TRBD1 (5 bases). The CDR3 has 16 amino acids. Germline CDR1 and CDR2: LGHNT and FRNRAP. V lost 6 bases and J lost 6, with 21 bases in between. Here the CDR3 reads CASGPFGGDGGQPQHF. In nucleotides, the CDR3 is TGTGCTAGTGGCCCGTTCGGGGGTGACGGGGGTCAGCCCCAGCATTTT.

The genes are TRBV29-1 and TRBJ2-2; D is uncertain. CDR1 and CDR2 from the germline V gene are SQVTM and ANQGSEA. CDR3 length equals 13 residues. Trimming shortened V by 2 bases and J by 0 bases, and 4 bases separated the two germline ends. The CDR3 spells CSVERPNTGELFF. In nucleotides, the CDR3 is TGCAGCGTTGAAAGGCCGAACACCGGGGAGCTGTTTTTT.

The chain recombines TRBV4-1 with TRBJ2-3; D call uncertain. V shed 2 bases and J shed 3 bases, with 3 bases lying between them. CDR3 size: 12 residues. Germline V lookup: CDR1 MGHRA, CDR2 YSYEKL. This CDR3 reads CASSQMTDTQYF. CDR3 nucleotides: TGCGCCAGCAGCCAAATGACAGATACGCAGTATTTT.

The chain joins TRBV4-1 to TRBJ2-7; 9 nucleotides match TRBD1. Germline-derived CDR1 and CDR2 are MGHRA and YSYEKL. The CDR3 is made up of 15 amino acids. V trimming: 0 bases; J trimming: 7 bases; junction bases outside the gene matches: 7. The CDR3 reads CASSQDKQGAYEQYF. DNA for the CDR3: TGCGCCAGCAGCCAAGATAAACAGGGGGCGTATGAGCAGTACTTC.

Of note for this clone: Other DNA sequences in the sample encode the same CDR3. The rearrangement joins TRBV4-1 to TRBJ2-1; D is undetermined. Germline V lookup: CDR1 MGHRA, CDR2 YSYEKL. V lost 0 bases to trimming and J lost 3 bases, with 6 bases between them. The CDR3 has 14 residues. The CDR3 sequence: CASSQEAGYNEQFF. CDR3 in DNA: TGCGCCAGCAGCCAAGAGGCCGGCTACAATGAGCAGTTCTTC.

Comment on this clone: This sample also contains other DNA sequences that code for the same CDR3. J is TRBJ2-1 and V is TRBV27, with D unclear. This CDR3 spans 12 amino acids. V shed 3 bases and J shed 6 bases, with 6 bases lying between them. Germline assignment: CDR1 MNHEY and CDR2 SMNVEV (reference sequence). CDR3 amino acids: CASSFWGNEQFF. In nucleotides, the CDR3 is TGTGCCAGCAGTTTTTGGGGCAATGAGCAGTTCTTC.

This chain's CDR3 is CASSQDLKAGNGYTF. Here the CDR3 DNA reads TGCGCCAGCAGCCAAGATCTTAAGGCAGGTAACGGCTACACCTTC. The J gene is TRBJ1-2, the V gene TRBV4-3; the D is unclear. Trimming left V 0 bases short and J 8 bases short, with 16 bases between. CDR1 and CDR2 (germline): LGHNA, YSLEER. This CDR3 spans 15 amino acids.

The chain uses TRBV13 and TRBJ2-2, with D possibly matching TRBD1 (5 bases). The V end was cut by 5 bases, the J end by 4 bases, with 20 bases between. Germline lookup yields CDR1 PRHDT and CDR2 FYEKMQ (reference sequence). This CDR3 contains 17 residues. CDR3 loop: CASSPGPQGQFTGELFF. The DNA for the CDR3 is TGTGCCAGCAGCCCCGGACCGCAGGGCCAGTTCACCGGGGAGCTGTTTTTT.

In nucleotides, the CDR3 is TGTGCCATCAGCCTCGGGACAGCGAACACTGAAGCTTTCTTT. This sequence encodes CAISLGTANTEAFF. The V and J genes are TRBV10-3 and TRBJ1-1; 7 nucleotides agree with TRBD1. The length of the CDR3 is 14 residues. The ends lost 6 bases at V and 1 base at J; junction bases unmatched: 5. CDR1 and CDR2 from the germline V gene are ENHRY and SYGVKD.

The genes are TRBV21-1 and TRBJ2-1. TRBV21-1 is termed a pseudogene. CDR3 length: 17 residues. CDR3 amino acids: CASSKGVASSSYNEQFF. DNA of the CDR3: TGTGCCAGCAGCAAAGGAGTTGCCTCCAGCTCCTACAATGAGCAGTTCTTC.

This chain links TRBV11-2 with TRBJ2-3, with 13 nucleotides matching TRBD2. This CDR3 is 18 amino acids long. Per the germline V gene, CDR1 is SGHAT and CDR2 is FQNNGV. V gave up 2 bases and J gave up 0 bases; unmatched junction bases: 5. The CDR3 bases are TGTGCCAGCAGCTTACCACTAGCGGGGGGGCCGAGCACAGATACGCAGTATTTT. Its translation: CASSLPLAGGPSTDTQYF.

CDR3 sequence: CASSLGAGGVYGYTF. In nucleotides, the CDR3 is TGTGCCAGCAGCTTGGGGGCAGGGGGCGTCTATGGCTACACCTTC. The V gene is TRBV5-4, the J gene TRBJ1-2, with 8 bases lining up with TRBD1. CDR1 is SGHNT, CDR2 YYREEE, per germline (reference sequence). The CDR3 covers 15 residues. Germline trimming cut 0 bases from V and 4 bases from J; bases unmatched to any gene: 5.

V is TRBV7-6 and J is TRBJ1-4; 8 nucleotides align to TRBD1. With 6 bases clipped from V and 6 bases from J, the junction kept 12 bases outside the gene matches. Per the germline V gene, CDR1 is SGHVS and CDR2 is FNYEAQ. The CDR3 has 16 amino acids. CDR3 bases: TGTGCCAGCAGACCTACGACAGGGGTTGAGGATGAAAAACTGTTTTTT. Translating gives CASRPTTGVEDEKLFF.

The genes are TRBV9 and TRBJ2-2; the match to TRBD2 covers 11 bases. The V gene's germline CDR1 is SGDLS and CDR2 YYNGEE. V lost 2 bases and J lost 3; bases outside the gene matches: 6. The CDR3 contains 17 residues. The CDR3 loop is CASSVPTSGVDTGELFF. DNA for the CDR3: TGTGCCAGCAGCGTCCCGACTAGCGGGGTGGACACCGGGGAGCTGTTTTTT.

This clone has only one observation. The CDR3 spells CASGTGDTGELFF. CDR3 DNA sequence: TGTGCCAGTGGGACAGGGGACACCGGGGAGCTGTTTTTT. The J gene is TRBJ2-2, the V gene TRBV27, with TRBD1 matching 10 bases. V lost 9 bases to trimming and J lost 3 bases; unmatched junction nucleotides: 1. Germline-derived CDR1 and CDR2 are MNHEY and SMNVEV (reference sequence). CDR3 size: 13 residues.

V usage is TRBV9 and J usage is TRBJ2-3, with TRBD1 matching over 8 bases. The CDR3 has 14 residues. Unmatched junction bases numbered 5, after V lost 3 bases and J lost 5 bases. The germline CDR1 and CDR2 sequences are SGDLS and YYNGEE. The CDR3 reads CASSAAGGRDTQYF. The CDR3, as DNA: TGTGCCAGCAGCGCAGCAGGGGGCAGAGATACGCAGTATTTT.

The chain is built from TRBV4-1 and TRBJ1-3; 8 nucleotides align to TRBD1. CDR1 is MGHRA and CDR2 is YSYEKL in the germline V gene. V lost 3 bases, J lost 4 bases, and 2 bases stayed unmatched. The length of the CDR3 is 14 residues. CDR3 nucleotide sequence: TGCGCCAGCAGCCAGGACAGGGTAGGAAACACCATATATTTT. It translates to CASSQDRVGNTIYF.

V and J are TRBV29-1 and TRBJ1-3; D is possibly TRBD1 (6 bases). Trimming cost V 4 bases and J 0 bases, with 13 bases left between them. Germline V gene data show CDR1 as SQVTM and CDR2 as ANQGSEA. The CDR3 spans 15 residues. The CDR3: CSVAGGQLSGNTIYF. The DNA for the CDR3 is TGCAGCGTTGCGGGTGGACAGCTCTCTGGAAACACCATATATTTT.

The rearrangement joins TRBV30 to TRBJ1-3; 10 positions agree with TRBD1. CDR1 and CDR2 (germline): GTSNPN, SVGIG (reference sequence). The CDR3 spans 15 residues. V lost 0 bases and J lost 4; bases outside the gene matches: 3. The CDR3 spells CAWSVDRGLGNTIYF. CDR3 nucleotide sequence: TGTGCCTGGAGTGTCGACAGGGGGCTCGGAAACACCATATATTTT.

The chain carries TRBV4-1 and TRBJ1-2; D uncertain. V gave up 0 bases and J gave up 4 bases, with 12 bases separating them. The germline V gene has CDR1 MGHRA and CDR2 YSYEKL. The CDR3 totals 15 residues. The CDR3: CASSQERHPGYGYTF. The CDR3 DNA is TGCGCCAGCAGCCAAGAGCGCCATCCCGGCTATGGCTACACCTTC.

Note on this clone: The same CDR3 also results from other DNA sequences found in this sample. The chain has TRBV19 and TRBJ2-7, with 11 bases aligning to TRBD1. J gave up 2 bases and V 5 bases, and 2 bases lay outside the gene matches. There are 14 residues in the CDR3. CDR1 is LNHDA and CDR2 is SQIVND in the germline V gene (reference sequence). The CDR3: CASSPGQGAYEQYF. CDR3 bases: TGTGCCAGTAGTCCGGGACAGGGGGCCTACGAGCAGTACTTC.

The chain links TRBV7-9 to TRBJ1-4; TRBD1 agrees at 8 bases. The CDR3 has 16 amino acids. With 2 bases clipped from V and 5 bases from J, the junction kept 7 bases outside the gene matches. Germline CDR1 SEHNR, CDR2 FQNEAQ (reference sequence). CDR3 in amino acids: CASSLFGGQGNEKLFF. CDR3 coding DNA: TGTGCCAGCAGCTTATTTGGAGGACAGGGCAATGAAAAACTGTTTTTT.

In this sample, this clone turned up once. The chain recombines TRBV5-5 with TRBJ1-2, with D tentatively TRBD1 (5 bases). Trimming left V 3 bases short and J 6 bases short, with 15 bases between. There are 14 residues in the CDR3. The germline V gene has CDR1 SGHKS and CDR2 YYEKEE (reference sequence). The CDR3 DNA follows: TGTGCCAGCAGCTCGGGACGGGTATGGCATGGCTACACCTTC. Amino acid sequence: CASSSGRVWHGYTF.

V is TRBV4-1 and J is TRBJ1-1; D unclear. Per germline, CDR1 MGHRA and CDR2 YSYEKL. The CDR3 contains 16 residues. The V gene lost 3 bases and the J gene lost 0 bases, with 14 bases spanning the gap. This CDR3 is CASSQVFLAMNTEAFF. DNA for the CDR3: TGCGCCAGCAGCCAGGTTTTTTTAGCCATGAACACTGAAGCTTTCTTT.

V usage is TRBV6-5 and J usage is TRBJ2-2; TRBD1 matches at 7 bases. The CDR3 runs 14 residues. Germline V CDR1 and CDR2: MNHEY, SVGAGI. V lost 6 bases and J lost 6; bases outside the gene matches: 7. The CDR3, as DNA: TGTGCCAGCAGGCTTACAGGGGCGGCCGGGGAGCTGTTTTTT. As protein: CASRLTGAAGELFF.